This T cell receptor beta chain originates from a study of blood T cell repertoires in COVID-19. On the study more broadly: PBMCs, B-cell-depleted T cells, or T cells were the source of the cDNA or gDNA that made up the material.

Authors' methods: Estimates of nucleated cell counts were drawn from the amplification of reference gene primers. Clones were read by immunoSEQ multiplex PCR, and TCRdb kept only the in-frame ones, dropping some. D and trimming were read from the DNA, whereas the V and J calls and clone size are those reported in that table. Found here are under 200,000 clones, less than 85% of them singletons; the top ten hold over 15%. Trimming cost V 1 base and J 6 bases; bases outside gene matches: 3. Germline assignment: CDR1 SGHRS and CDR2 YFSETQ. The CDR3 is 14 amino acids. The age range of participants was about 18 to 100 years, with residence in about 25 US areas. Cohort placement rested on clinical history that participants reported themselves.

This TCR came from a man aged 55 to 70 who had recovered from COVID-19. J is TRBJ2-3 and V is TRBV5-1, with 9 nucleotides matching TRBD2. Material: PBMCs or T cells enriched from blood (not recorded which). The CDR3 DNA sequence: TGCGCCAGCAGCTTGCCTAGCGGGGCTGATACGCAGTATTTT. Amino acid sequence: CASSLPSGADTQYF.